This T cell receptor beta chain was captured by sequencing in a study of OX40 agonist ivuxolimab in advanced cancers. General notes on the study: Ivuxolimab was an agonistic, fully human IgG2 monoclonal antibody directed against OX40 (CD134), a costimulatory receptor. Intravenous ivuxolimab was administered to patients every 2 weeks at six dose levels: 0.01, 0.1, 0.3, 1.5, 3 and 10 mg/kg. Of the roughly 51 patients in dose escalation, approximately 20 had hepatocellular carcinoma, some 15 had melanoma, 9 had renal cell carcinoma and 9 had head and neck cancer. In the dose-escalation cohort, 82.7% of patients were male, and the mean age was around 60 years with a range of roughly 23 to 79. Prior anti-PD-1, anti-PD-L1 or anti-CTLA-4 therapy was permitted, and checkpoint inhibitors had been received by under 50% of dose-escalation patients. Partial responses occurred in three dose-escalation patients: two with cutaneous melanoma and one with hepatocellular carcinoma. The point of sequencing TCRbeta in the periphery was to test whether ivuxolimab changed TCR sequence diversity and drove clonal T-cell expansion. The monotherapy dose-escalation portion (N of about 50 patients) of the phase I ivuxolimab trial is reported in the paper. What the work shows at the level of the full study, not this receptor alone: At doses from 0.1 to 3.0 mg/kg, clonal expansion was seen in both CD4+ and CD8+ blood T cells between baseline and week 6. The antigen specificity of the clonally expanded peripheral T cells was not determined. After ivuxolimab, expanded clones were on average more numerous among CD8+ T cells than among CD4+ T cells. Low levels of normalized T-cell clonal expansion were also seen in some nonresponding patients. In the 0.1-3.0 mg/kg groups, partial responders had among the lowest normalized peripheral clonal expansion, particularly in CD8+ T cells.

Remarks on this clone: Its antigen has not been determined. No per-base quality is available; no much larger clone lies one base away.

Genomic DNA was extracted from sorted cells for sequencing of the TCRbeta CDR3 region. The immunoSEQ Assay was used to sequence the TCRbeta CDR3 regions. TCRdb obtained this table from immuneACCESS and retained in-frame rearrangements with V and J assigned. These tables miss some clones; where compared with another copy, unresolved V genes account for less than half of the shortfall, and the remainder is unexplained. Counted in this sample were approximately 65,000 clones; 87% of them appeared once. Of the sample, 0.38% falls within the top ten clones. V is pruned by 4 bases and J by 10 bases, leaving 7 bases of the junction without a gene match. From its cysteine to its phenylalanine, the CDR3 spans 14 amino acids. Only the CDR3 DNA stays, 42 bases, in frame from base 1. The germline V gene (reference sequence) specifies MNHNY as CDR1 and SVGAGI as CDR2. Patients with autoimmune disease history or receiving systemic immunosuppression were excluded from the trial. Peripheral blood for TCR sequencing was collected from all dose cohorts at baseline, on cycle 4 day 1, and on cycle 7 day 1. Samples were obtained from an open-label, multicenter, first-in-human phase I dose-escalation trial of ivuxolimab. The trial enrolled adults with locally advanced or metastatic head and neck squamous cell, hepatocellular, melanoma or renal cell carcinoma. Before TCR sequencing, CD4+ T cells and CD8+ T cells were sorted from peripheral blood as separate populations.

Sequenced here: CD4+ or CD8+ T cells sorted from blood, sampled in a trial of the OX40 agonist ivuxolimab. This sequence was found in an adult with an advanced solid tumor such as melanoma, head and neck, liver or kidney cancer. The rearranged segments are TRBV6-6 and TRBJ1-6; 7 bases in between match TRBD1. The nucleotides read TGTGCCAGCAGTTCCGGACAGGTTGGATCACCCCTCCACTTT. This encodes CASSSGQVGSPLHF.